This entry lists 26 T cell receptor beta chains sequenced from one sample in a study of T cell changes during pregnancy in multiple sclerosis. This table comes from immunoSEQ multiplex PCR, and its TCRdb copy is limited to in-frame clones, with some not included. The sample holds about 100,000 clones, about 92% seen once. The sequenced sample was peripheral blood, obtained in the second trimester of pregnancy. The receptors stem from a female donor with multiple sclerosis, enrolled in a pregnancy study.

The rearrangement joins TRBV14 to TRBJ2-3; TRBD2 might be the D (7 bases). The CDR3 is made up of 15 amino acids. Germline V lookup: CDR1 SGHDN, CDR2 FVKESK. Trimming cost V 3 bases and J 1 base, with 11 bases left between them. CDR3 sequence: CASSHRGGRTDTQYF. The CDR3 DNA reads as TGTGCCAGCAGCCATAGGGGGGGCCGCACAGATACGCAGTATTTT.

The gene calls are TRBV7-5 and TRBJ1-2; the D call in the table, TRBD1, was not verified against the DNA. TRBV7-5 constitutes a pseudogene. The CDR3 has 18 residues. CDR3 DNA sequence: TGTGTCAGAAGCTTCGTGGTTAAGGGGGCCGATCCTAACTATGGCTACACCTTC. Translated, it gives CVRSFVVKGADPNYGYTF.

This chain connects TRBV7-2 to TRBJ2-6; TRBD2 matches at 10 bases. The V segment lost 0 bases and the J segment 0 bases; nucleotides outside the gene matches: 8. The CDR3 runs to 20 residues. Germline loops: CDR1 SGHTA, CDR2 FQGNSA. CDR3 in amino acids: CASSLAGASGGISGANVLTF. The CDR3 DNA sequence: TGTGCCAGCAGCTTAGCCGGGGCTAGCGGGGGTATCTCTGGGGCCAACGTCCTGACTTTC.

The V call is TRBV5-4, the J call TRBJ1-4, with 8 bases that match TRBD1. Looked up from germline, CDR1 is SGHNT and CDR2 is YYREEE (reference sequence). This CDR3 is built from 15 residues. Trimming took 2 bases from V and 6 from J; bases not matched to a gene: 6. CDR3 protein: CASSFQGAMDEKLFF. The CDR3 DNA reads TGTGCCAGCAGCTTCCAGGGGGCGATGGATGAAAAACTGTTTTTT. Using reference TRBV5-4 and TRBJ1-4 for the parts outside the CDR3, the full variable domain is ETGVTQSPTHLIKTRGQQVTLRCSSQSGHNTVSWYQQALGQGPQFIFQYYREEENGRGNFPPRFSGLQFPNYSSELNVNALELDDSALYLCASSFQGAMDEKLFFGSGTQLSVL.

The chain uses TRBV5-1 and TRBJ1-4; 11 nucleotides agree with TRBD1. V trimming: 0 bases; J trimming: 8 bases; junction bases outside the gene matches: 9. Germline CDR1 reads SGHRS; CDR2 reads YFSETQ. This CDR3 comprises 17 residues. In DNA form, the CDR3 reads TGCGCCAGCAGCTTGGACGGGACAGGGGGAGTGAGGGAAAAACTGTTTTTT. It translates to CASSLDGTGGVREKLFF.

The rearrangement joins TRBV5-4 to TRBJ2-1, with D possibly being TRBD1 (5 bases). Per germline, CDR1 SGHNT and CDR2 YYREEE (reference sequence). With 10 bases removed from V and 8 bases from J, the gap between germline ends came to 22 bases. The CDR3 runs 14 residues. This CDR3 reads CAFSATAVWDEQFF. The CDR3 coding sequence is TGTGCCTTCTCAGCGACAGCCGTTTGGGATGAGCAGTTCTTC.

CDR3 coding DNA: TGTGCCAGCAGCCCGGGACAGGGGGGGGCCTACGAGCAGTACTTC. This codes for CASSPGQGGAYEQYF. The chain employs TRBV28 and TRBJ2-7; 11 nucleotides align to TRBD1. Unmatched junction bases numbered 6, after V lost 6 bases and J lost 2 bases. Germline V lookup: CDR1 MDHEN, CDR2 SYDVKM. This CDR3 has 15 amino acids.

J is TRBJ1-5 and V is TRBV6-1; 8 bases are shared with TRBD1. With 4 bases clipped from V and 0 bases from J, the junction kept 2 bases outside the gene matches. Germline V gene data show CDR1 as MNHNS and CDR2 as SASEGT. The CDR3 sequence is 15 residues long. CDR3 coding DNA: TGTGCCAGCAGTGGGCAGGGGGCTAGCAATCAGCCCCAGCATTTT. It specifies CASSGQGASNQPQHF.

The chain couples TRBV9 to TRBJ2-1, with 11 bases that match TRBD2. Germline assignment: CDR1 SGDLS and CDR2 YYNGEE. With V trimmed by 1 base and J by 7 bases, 7 bases remained unmatched. This CDR3 has 16 amino acids. CDR3 coding DNA: TGTGCCAGCAGCGTAAGACTAGCGGGAACCCTGAATGAGCAGTTCTTC. Amino acids: CASSVRLAGTLNEQFF.

Points on this clone: Other DNA sequences in the sample encode the same CDR3. The chain couples TRBV20-1 to TRBJ2-5; tentatively, D is TRBD1 (6 bases). Looked up from germline, CDR1 is DFQATT and CDR2 is SNEGSKA (reference sequence). The CDR3 totals 11 residues. Deletions cut 5 bases from V and 3 bases from J, with 7 bases between. The CDR3 DNA sequence: TGCAGTGCTTCAGGGGAAGAGACCCAGTACTTC. Encoded protein: CSASGEETQYF.

The chain combines TRBV7-2 with TRBJ2-6; 15 nucleotides line up with TRBD2. Germline CDR1 and CDR2: SGHTA and FQGNSA. Trimming took 5 bases from V and 13 from J; bases not matched to a gene: 6. This CDR3 comprises 15 residues. The CDR3 DNA follows: TGTGCCAGCAGCGCCCGGACTAGCGGGGGGGCAGTCCTGACTTTC. Translation: CASSARTSGGAVLTF.

The chain links TRBV2 to TRBJ2-2; TRBD1 agrees at 11 bases. The ends lost 6 bases at V and 6 bases at J; junction bases unmatched: 6. This CDR3 spans 15 amino acids. Germline CDR1 is SNHLY and CDR2 is FYNNEI. The chain's CDR3 is CASRERTGGSGELFF. The CDR3 nucleotides read TGTGCCAGCAGGGAAAGGACAGGGGGCTCCGGGGAGCTGTTTTTT.

This clone has only one observation. The gene calls are TRBV28 and TRBJ2-7; 14 bases line up with TRBD2. This CDR3 is 17 amino acids long. With 2 bases clipped from V and 7 bases from J, the junction kept 10 bases outside the gene matches. The germline gives CDR1 MDHEN, CDR2 SYDVKM. CDR3 protein: CASSLLGTSGRSREQYF. The CDR3 DNA reads TGTGCCAGCAGTTTACTCGGGACTAGCGGGAGATCGCGGGAGCAGTACTTC.

The rearrangement joins TRBV5-4 to TRBJ2-2, with 10 bases identical to TRBD2. Trimming cost V 0 bases and J 2 bases; bases outside gene matches: 1. The CDR3 loop spans 16 amino acids. Germline CDR1 is SGHNT and CDR2 is YYREEE (reference sequence). The CDR3: CASSLGTSGNTGELFF. The CDR3 nucleotides read TGTGCCAGCAGCTTGGGGACTAGCGGAAACACCGGGGAGCTGTTTTTT. Drawing the rest from reference TRBV5-4 and TRBJ2-2, the complete variable domain is ETGVTQSPTHLIKTRGQQVTLRCSSQSGHNTVSWYQQALGQGPQFIFQYYREEENGRGNFPPRFSGLQFPNYSSELNVNALELDDSALYLCASSLGTSGNTGELFFGEGSRLTVL.

The rearrangement joins TRBV5-5 to TRBJ1-2; TRBD1 is a possible D gene (6 bases). This CDR3 contains 12 residues. Germline CDR1 is SGHKS and CDR2 is YYEKEE (reference sequence). Trimming took 3 bases from V and 10 from J, leaving 13 bases between them. For the CDR3, the DNA is TGTGCCAGCAGCTCAGGGGTCTTTGTCTACACCTTC. Protein sequence: CASSSGVFVYTF.

The V gene is TRBV7-6, the J gene TRBJ2-7; TRBD1 matches at 10 bases. This CDR3 contains 17 residues. Germline-derived CDR1 and CDR2 are SGHVS and FNYEAQ. V trimming: 5 bases; J trimming: 4 bases; junction bases outside the gene matches: 14. CDR3 sequence: CASSRPAFPGQGYEQYF. CDR3 sequence (DNA): TGTGCCAGCAGCCGACCTGCATTCCCGGGACAGGGGTACGAGCAGTACTTC.

The chain couples TRBV27 to TRBJ2-1; the match to TRBD2 covers 9 bases. V lost 3 bases to trimming and J lost 4 bases; unmatched junction nucleotides: 4. The CDR3 is made up of 15 amino acids. Per germline, CDR1 MNHEY and CDR2 SMNVEV (reference sequence). CDR3 region: CASSFRLAGYNEQFF. CDR3 bases: TGTGCCAGCAGTTTTCGGCTAGCGGGGTACAATGAGCAGTTCTTC.

The chain combines TRBV14 with TRBJ2-1, with 11 bases matching TRBD2. V shed 3 bases and J 3 bases; nucleotides not matched to a gene: 10. CDR1 and CDR2 (germline): SGHDN, FVKESK. The CDR3 runs 18 residues. CDR3 residues: CASSQARLAGLNYNEQFF. The CDR3 nucleotides read TGTGCCAGCAGCCAGGCCCGACTAGCGGGACTTAACTACAATGAGCAGTTCTTC.

This clone was seen only a few times. V usage is TRBV5-4 and J usage is TRBJ1-6, with 10 positions matching TRBD1. This CDR3 has 15 residues. Germline V gene data show CDR1 as SGHNT and CDR2 as YYREEE (reference sequence). V dropped 3 bases and J dropped 7; count of bases not matched to a gene: 4. CDR3 DNA sequence: TGTGCCAGCAGCTCCGGGACAGGGGCCAATTCACCCCTCCACTTT. It specifies CASSSGTGANSPLHF.

The V and J genes are TRBV12-5 and TRBJ2-2; 7 nucleotides match TRBD2. Looked up from germline, CDR1 is LGHNT and CDR2 is FRNRAP. J gave up 1 base and V 1 base, and 0 bases lay outside the gene matches. This CDR3 has 15 residues. The DNA of the CDR3 is TGTGCTAGTGGTTTGGGCGGGAGGAACACCGGGGAGCTGTTTTTT. As protein: CASGLGGRNTGELFF. Full variable domain (rest looked up from reference TRBV12-5 and TRBJ2-2): DARVTQTPRHKVTEMGQEVTMRCQPILGHNTVFWYRQTMMQGLELLAYFRNRAPLDDSGMPKDRFSAEMPDATLATLKIQPSEPRDSAVYFCASGLGGRNTGELFFGEGSRLTVL.

This clone was seen only a few times. The junction differs from germline at one of its ends, possibly a read error. The chain employs TRBV5-4 and TRBJ1-2; possible D gene TRBD1, 5 bases. Germline CDR1 SGHNT, CDR2 YYREEE (reference sequence). CDR3 size: 12 residues. CDR3 bases: TGTGCCAGCAGCTCGAACCCAGGGCCCATCTGCTTC. Amino acid sequence: CASSSNPGPICF.

The rearrangement uses TRBV5-1 and TRBJ1-1; weak D call: TRBD1 (6 bases). In germline, CDR1 is SGHRS, CDR2 YFSETQ. The V and J ends lost 2 bases and 5 bases respectively, with 16 bases between them. The CDR3 is made up of 15 amino acids. The CDR3 loop reads CASSFDNRGLTEAFF. CDR3 in DNA: TGCGCCAGCAGCTTTGATAATAGGGGGTTGACTGAAGCTTTCTTT.

The V and J genes are TRBV5-6 and TRBJ2-4, with 8 bases matching TRBD2. Germline-derived CDR1 and CDR2 are SGHDT and YYEEEE. The CDR3 sequence is 19 residues long. Germline trimming cut 2 bases from V and 0 bases from J; bases unmatched to any gene: 13. For the CDR3, the DNA is TGTGCCAGCAGCTTATTGGCTAGCGGGCCAGTAACAGCCAAAAACATTCAGTACTTC. Encoded protein: CASSLLASGPVTAKNIQYF.

This clone was counted once. The chain links TRBV2 to TRBJ2-2; 7 positions agree with TRBD2. Germline V gene data show CDR1 as SNHLY and CDR2 as FYNNEI. The length of the CDR3 is 15 residues. Trimming cost V 7 bases and J 4 bases; bases outside gene matches: 9. The CDR3 nucleotides are TGTGCCAGCAAGCGGACCGGGGGGAGCACCGGGGAGCTGTTTTTT. Translation gives CASKRTGGSTGELFF.

The chain combines TRBV19 with TRBJ1-3; D is unclear. V was clipped by 9 bases and J by 0 bases, with 18 bases between them. The CDR3 has 16 amino acids. Germline values: CDR1 LNHDA, CDR2 SQIVND (reference sequence). Here the CDR3 DNA reads TGTGCCAGCACCAAGGCGGCTACCCGCTCTGGAAACACCATATATTTT. This sequence encodes CASTKAATRSGNTIYF.

The chain couples TRBV27 to TRBJ2-3; D is possibly TRBD2 (5 bases). This CDR3 spans 16 amino acids. Germline values: CDR1 MNHEY, CDR2 SMNVEV (reference sequence). Trimming pared 10 bases from V and 0 bases from J, leaving 20 bases between. CDR3 coding DNA: TGTGCCACCGGCGACGGACTCCACCCTAGCACAGATACGCAGTATTTT. It specifies CATGDGLHPSTDTQYF.